This entry features one TCR beta chain sequence. This specimen comes from a study of blood T cells in healthy people across ages. This CDR3 has 13 residues. The V and J ends lost 5 bases and 0 bases respectively, with 8 bases between them. The use of a sample-barcoded 5' primer and a J-beta primer mix characterized a second PCR of roughly 7 to 12 cycles. TCRdb reprocessed the 5' RACE reads with MiXCR, giving one entry per CDR3 protein. The data contain approximately 800,000 distinct CDR3 sequences, about 42% of them singletons. V usage is TRBV12-3 or TRBV12-4 and J usage is TRBJ2-7, with a weak D call TRBD2 (5 bases). Sequencing was done on a sample of blood. The clonotype comes from a man of 80 years or more in good health. The CDR3 nucleotides are TGTGCCAGCAGTGTCGGACTCTCCTACGAGCAGTACTTC. Protein product: CASSVGLSYEQYF.